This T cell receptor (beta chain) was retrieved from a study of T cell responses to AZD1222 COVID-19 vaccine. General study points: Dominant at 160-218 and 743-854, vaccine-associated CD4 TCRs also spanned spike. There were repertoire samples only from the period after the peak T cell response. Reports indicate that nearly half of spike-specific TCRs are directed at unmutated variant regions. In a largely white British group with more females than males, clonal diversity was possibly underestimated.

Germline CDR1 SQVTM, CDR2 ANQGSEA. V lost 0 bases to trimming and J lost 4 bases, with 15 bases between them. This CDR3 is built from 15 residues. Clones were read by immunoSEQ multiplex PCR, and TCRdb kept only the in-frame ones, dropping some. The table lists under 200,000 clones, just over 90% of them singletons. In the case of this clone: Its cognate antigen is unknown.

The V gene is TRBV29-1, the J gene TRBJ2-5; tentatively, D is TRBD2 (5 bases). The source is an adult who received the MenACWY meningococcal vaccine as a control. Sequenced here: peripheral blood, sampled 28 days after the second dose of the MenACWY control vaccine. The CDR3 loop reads CSVEDLSDRGETQYF. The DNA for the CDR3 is TGCAGCGTTGAAGATCTTTCCGACCGGGGAGAGACCCAGTACTTC.